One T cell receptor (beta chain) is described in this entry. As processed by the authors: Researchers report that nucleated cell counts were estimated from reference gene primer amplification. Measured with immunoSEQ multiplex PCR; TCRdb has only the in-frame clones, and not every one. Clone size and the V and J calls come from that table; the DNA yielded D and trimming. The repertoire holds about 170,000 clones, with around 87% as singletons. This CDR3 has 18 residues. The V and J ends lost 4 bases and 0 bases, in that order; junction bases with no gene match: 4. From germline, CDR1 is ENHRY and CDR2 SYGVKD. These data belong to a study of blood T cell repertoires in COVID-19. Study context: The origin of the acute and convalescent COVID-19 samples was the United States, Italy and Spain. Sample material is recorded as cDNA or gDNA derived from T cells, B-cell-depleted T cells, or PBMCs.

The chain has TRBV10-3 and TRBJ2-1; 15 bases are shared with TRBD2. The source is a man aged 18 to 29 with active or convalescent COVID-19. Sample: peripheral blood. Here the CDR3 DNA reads TGTGCCATCAGTGGGGGGACTAGCGGGAGGTTCTCCTACAATGAGCAGTTCTTC. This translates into CAISGGTSGRFSYNEQFF.